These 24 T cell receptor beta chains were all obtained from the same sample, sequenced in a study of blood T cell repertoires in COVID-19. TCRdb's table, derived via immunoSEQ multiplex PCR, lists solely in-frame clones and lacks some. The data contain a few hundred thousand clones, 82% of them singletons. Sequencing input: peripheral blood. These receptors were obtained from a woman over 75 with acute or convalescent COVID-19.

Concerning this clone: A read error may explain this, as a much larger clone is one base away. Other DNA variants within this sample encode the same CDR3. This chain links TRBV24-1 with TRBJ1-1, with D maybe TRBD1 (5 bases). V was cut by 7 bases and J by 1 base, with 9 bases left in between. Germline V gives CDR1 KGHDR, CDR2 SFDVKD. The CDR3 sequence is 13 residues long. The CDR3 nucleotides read TGTGCCACCAGCCCGGGGGGGAACACTGAAGCTTTCTTT. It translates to CATSPGGNTEAFF.

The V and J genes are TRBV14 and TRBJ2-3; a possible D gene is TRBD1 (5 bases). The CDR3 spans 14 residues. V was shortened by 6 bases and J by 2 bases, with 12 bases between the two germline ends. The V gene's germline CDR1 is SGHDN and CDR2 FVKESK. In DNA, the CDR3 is TGTGCCAGCAGTCGCAGGGAATACACAGATACGCAGTATTTT. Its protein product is CASSRREYTDTQYF.

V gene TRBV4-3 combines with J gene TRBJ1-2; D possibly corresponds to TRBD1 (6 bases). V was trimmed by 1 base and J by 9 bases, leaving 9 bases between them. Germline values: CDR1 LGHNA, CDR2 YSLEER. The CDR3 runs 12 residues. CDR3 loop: CASSQARGSYTF. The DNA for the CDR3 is TGCGCCAGCAGCCAAGCCAGGGGTAGCTACACCTTC.

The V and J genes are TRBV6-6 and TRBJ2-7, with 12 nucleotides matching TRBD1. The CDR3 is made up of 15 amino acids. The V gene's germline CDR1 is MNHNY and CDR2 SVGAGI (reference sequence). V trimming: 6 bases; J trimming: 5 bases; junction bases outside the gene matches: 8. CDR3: CASRRTRDRGHEQYF. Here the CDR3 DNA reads TGTGCCAGCAGACGGACCCGGGACAGGGGGCACGAGCAGTACTTC.

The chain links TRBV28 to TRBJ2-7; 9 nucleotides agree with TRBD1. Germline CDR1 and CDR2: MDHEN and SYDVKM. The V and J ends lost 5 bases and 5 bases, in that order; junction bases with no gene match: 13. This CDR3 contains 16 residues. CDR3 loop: CASSLHQQTGGDEQYF. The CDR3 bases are TGTGCCAGCAGTCTCCACCAACAGACAGGGGGGGACGAGCAGTACTTC.

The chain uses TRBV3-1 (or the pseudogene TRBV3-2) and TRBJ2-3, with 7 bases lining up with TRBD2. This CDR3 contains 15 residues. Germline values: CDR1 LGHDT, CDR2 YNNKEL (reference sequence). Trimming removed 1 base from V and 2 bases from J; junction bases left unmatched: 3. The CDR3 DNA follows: TGTGCCAGCAGCCAAGGGGGGGGAAACACAGATACGCAGTATTTT. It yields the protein CASSQGGGNTDTQYF.

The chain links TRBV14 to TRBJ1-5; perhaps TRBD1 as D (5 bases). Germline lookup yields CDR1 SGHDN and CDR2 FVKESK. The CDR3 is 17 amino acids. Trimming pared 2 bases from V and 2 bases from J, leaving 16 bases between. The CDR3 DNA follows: TGTGCCAGCAGCCAAAGCTTAGGGGCTAATGGCAATCAGCCCCAGCATTTT. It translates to CASSQSLGANGNQPQHF.

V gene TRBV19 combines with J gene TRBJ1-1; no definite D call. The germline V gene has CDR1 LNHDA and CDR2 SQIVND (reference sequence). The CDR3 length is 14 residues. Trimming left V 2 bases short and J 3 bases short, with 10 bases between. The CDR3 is CASSIISEDTEAFF. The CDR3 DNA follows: TGTGCCAGTAGTATAATATCGGAGGACACTGAAGCTTTCTTT.

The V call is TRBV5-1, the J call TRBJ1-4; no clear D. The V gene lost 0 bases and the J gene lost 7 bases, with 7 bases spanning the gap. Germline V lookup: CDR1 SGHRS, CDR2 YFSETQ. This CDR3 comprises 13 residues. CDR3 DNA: TGCGCCAGCAGCTTGGCCGGGTCTGAAAAACTGTTTTTT. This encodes CASSLAGSEKLFF.

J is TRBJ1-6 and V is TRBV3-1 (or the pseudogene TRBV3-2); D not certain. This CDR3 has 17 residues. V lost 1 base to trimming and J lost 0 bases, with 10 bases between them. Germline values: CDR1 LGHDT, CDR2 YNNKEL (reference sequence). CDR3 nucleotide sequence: TGTGCCAGCAGCCAAGGGGCAATCTTCTCCTATAATTCACCCCTCCACTTT. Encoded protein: CASSQGAIFSYNSPLHF.

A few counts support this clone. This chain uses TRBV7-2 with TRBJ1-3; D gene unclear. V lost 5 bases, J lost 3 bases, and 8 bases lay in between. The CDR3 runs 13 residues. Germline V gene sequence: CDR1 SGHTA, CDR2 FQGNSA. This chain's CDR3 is CASSPLDGNTIYF. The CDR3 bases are TGTGCCAGCAGCCCCTTAGATGGAAACACCATATATTTT.

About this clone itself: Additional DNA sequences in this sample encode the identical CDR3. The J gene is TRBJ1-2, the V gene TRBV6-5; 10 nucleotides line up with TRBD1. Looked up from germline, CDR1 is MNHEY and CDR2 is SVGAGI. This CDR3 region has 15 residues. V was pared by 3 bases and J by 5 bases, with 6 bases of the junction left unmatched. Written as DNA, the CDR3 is TGTGCCAGCAGTTATTCCGGGACAGGGGATTATGGCTACACCTTC. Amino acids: CASSYSGTGDYGYTF.

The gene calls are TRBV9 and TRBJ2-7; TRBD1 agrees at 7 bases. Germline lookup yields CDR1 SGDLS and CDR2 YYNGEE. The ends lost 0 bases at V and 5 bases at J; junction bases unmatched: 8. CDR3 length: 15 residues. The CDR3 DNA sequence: TGTGCCAGCAGCGTAGGACAGGGATATTTCGACGAGCAGTACTTC. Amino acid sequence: CASSVGQGYFDEQYF.

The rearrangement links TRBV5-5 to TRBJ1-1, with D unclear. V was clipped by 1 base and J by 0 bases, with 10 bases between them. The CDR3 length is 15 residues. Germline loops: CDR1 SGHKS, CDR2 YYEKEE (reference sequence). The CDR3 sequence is CASSLMWPLNTEAFF. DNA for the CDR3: TGTGCCAGCAGCTTGATGTGGCCGTTGAACACTGAAGCTTTCTTT.

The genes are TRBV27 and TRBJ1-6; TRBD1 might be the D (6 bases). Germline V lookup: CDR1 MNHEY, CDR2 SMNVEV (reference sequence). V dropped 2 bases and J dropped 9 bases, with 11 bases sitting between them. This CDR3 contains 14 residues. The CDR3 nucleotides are TGTGCCAGCAGTTTAGCCAGGGGACCTTCACCCCTCCACTTT. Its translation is CASSLARGPSPLHF.

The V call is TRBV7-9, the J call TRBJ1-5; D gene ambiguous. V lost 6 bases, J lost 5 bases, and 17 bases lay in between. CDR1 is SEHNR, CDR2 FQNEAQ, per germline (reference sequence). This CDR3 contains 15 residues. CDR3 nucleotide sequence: TGTGCCAGCAGTTTATCGTTTTCAGGCCATCAGCCCCAGCATTTT. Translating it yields CASSLSFSGHQPQHF.

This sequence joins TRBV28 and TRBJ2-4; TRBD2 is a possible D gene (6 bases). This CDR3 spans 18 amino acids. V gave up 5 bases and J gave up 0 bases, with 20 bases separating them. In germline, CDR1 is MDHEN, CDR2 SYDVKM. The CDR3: CASSKAPRWDLAKNIQYF. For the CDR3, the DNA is TGTGCCAGCAGTAAGGCTCCGAGGTGGGACTTAGCCAAAAACATTCAGTACTTC.

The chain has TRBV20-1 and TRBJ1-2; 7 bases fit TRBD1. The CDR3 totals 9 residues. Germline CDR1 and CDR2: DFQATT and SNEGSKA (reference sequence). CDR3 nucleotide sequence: TGCAGGACAGGGCGAGGCTACACCTTC. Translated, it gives CRTGRGYTF.

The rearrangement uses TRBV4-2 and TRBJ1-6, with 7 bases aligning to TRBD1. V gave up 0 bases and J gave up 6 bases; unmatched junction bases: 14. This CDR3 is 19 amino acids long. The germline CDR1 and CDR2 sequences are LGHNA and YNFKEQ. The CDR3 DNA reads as TGTGCCAGCAGCCAAGAGTCACAGGGGCCCTTCCCTTCTAATTCACCCCTCCACTTT. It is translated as CASSQESQGPFPSNSPLHF.

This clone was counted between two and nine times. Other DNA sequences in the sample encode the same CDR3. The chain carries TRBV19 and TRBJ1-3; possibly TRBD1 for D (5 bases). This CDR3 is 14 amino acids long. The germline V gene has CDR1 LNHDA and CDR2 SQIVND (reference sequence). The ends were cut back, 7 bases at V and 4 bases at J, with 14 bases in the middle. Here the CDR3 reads CASTTGAVGNTIYF. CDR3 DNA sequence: TGTGCCAGTACCACTGGGGCAGTAGGAAACACCATATATTTT.

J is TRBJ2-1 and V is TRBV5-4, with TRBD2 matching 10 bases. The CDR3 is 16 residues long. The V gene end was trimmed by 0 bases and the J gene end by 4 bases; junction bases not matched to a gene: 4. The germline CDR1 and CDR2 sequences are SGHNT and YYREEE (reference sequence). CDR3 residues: CASSLGKAGGYNEQFF. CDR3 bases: TGTGCCAGCAGCTTGGGAAAAGCGGGGGGGTACAATGAGCAGTTCTTC. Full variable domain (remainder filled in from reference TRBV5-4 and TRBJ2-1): ETGVTQSPTHLIKTRGQQVTLRCSSQSGHNTVSWYQQALGQGPQFIFQYYREEENGRGNFPPRFSGLQFPNYSSELNVNALELDDSALYLCASSLGKAGGYNEQFFGPGTRLTVL.

CDR3 in amino acids: CASSQMAAGGNEQFF. The DNA of the CDR3 is TGTGCCAGCAGCCAAATGGCAGCGGGGGGCAATGAGCAGTTCTTC. J is TRBJ2-1 and V is TRBV3-1 (or the pseudogene TRBV3-2); 9 bases are a match to TRBD2. Trimming took 2 bases from V and 6 from J; bases not matched to a gene: 5. CDR3 length: 15 amino acids. Looked up from germline, CDR1 is LGHDT and CDR2 is YNNKEL (reference sequence).

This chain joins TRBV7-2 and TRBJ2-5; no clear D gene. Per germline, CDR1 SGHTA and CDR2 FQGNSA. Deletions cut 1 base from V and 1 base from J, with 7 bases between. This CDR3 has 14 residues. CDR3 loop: CASSLDISQETQYF. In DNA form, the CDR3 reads TGTGCCAGCAGCTTAGATATATCCCAAGAGACCCAGTACTTC.

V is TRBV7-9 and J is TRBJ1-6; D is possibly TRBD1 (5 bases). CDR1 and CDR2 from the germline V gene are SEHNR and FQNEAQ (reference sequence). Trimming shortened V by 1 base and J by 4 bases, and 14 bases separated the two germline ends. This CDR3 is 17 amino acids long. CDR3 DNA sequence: TGTGCCAGCAGCTTAGATCGGGGGAGGACTTATAATTCACCCCTCCACTTT. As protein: CASSLDRGRTYNSPLHF.